Each of the 7 T cell receptor beta chains below was sequenced from the same sample in a study of T cell changes during pregnancy in multiple sclerosis. Only in-frame clones appear in the TCRdb table, and some are missing; sequencing was by immunoSEQ multiplex PCR. The sample has roughly 48,000 clones; about nine tenths are singletons. The sequencing here drew on CD4+ T cells from peripheral blood mononuclear cells, taken in the second trimester of pregnancy. The receptor set was obtained from a female donor with multiple sclerosis, enrolled in a pregnancy study.

The rearrangement uses TRBV5-1 and TRBJ2-5; TRBD1 matches 7 bases. Germline V gene sequence: CDR1 SGHRS, CDR2 YFSETQ. After removal of 0 bases from V and 4 bases from J, the junction contained 12 bases not matched to a gene. This CDR3 is built from 17 residues. CDR3 in DNA: TGCGCCAGCAGCTTGGGATCTCTGGGACAGCAGGGAGAGACCCAGTACTTC. This codes for CASSLGSLGQQGETQYF.

V is TRBV5-1 and J is TRBJ2-6, with a possible D match to TRBD2 (6 bases). This CDR3 comprises 15 residues. Trimming pared 2 bases from V and 2 bases from J, leaving 8 bases between. Germline CDR1 and CDR2: SGHRS and YFSETQ. CDR3 loop: CASSLTGAGANVLTF. CDR3 nucleotide sequence: TGCGCCAGCAGCTTAACGGGAGCTGGGGCCAACGTCCTGACTTTC.

This clone has only one observation. This chain joins TRBV7-2 and TRBJ2-7, with 9 bases matching TRBD1. This CDR3 contains 16 residues. V shed 3 bases, J shed 2 bases, and the junction held 8 bases outside the gene matches. Germline loops: CDR1 SGHTA, CDR2 FQGNSA. As DNA, the CDR3 is TGTGCCAGCAGCTTGCATGGGGGGACAGGGACCTACGAGCAGTACTTC. It translates to CASSLHGGTGTYEQYF.

The sample holds one count of this clone. The chain employs TRBV18 and TRBJ1-1, with 7 bases that match TRBD1. The CDR3 runs 16 residues. Per germline, CDR1 KGHSH and CDR2 LQKENI. The trim removed 2 bases at V and 6 bases at J, leaving 12 bases unmatched. The CDR3 coding sequence is TGTGCCAGCTCACCAAGCCGATTCAACAGGGGCCCTGAAGCTTTCTTT. This codes for CASSPSRFNRGPEAFF. The full variable domain, in which reference TRBV18 and TRBJ1-1 provide the parts outside the CDR3, is NAGVMQNPRHLVRRRGQEARLRCSPMKGHSHVYWYRQLPEEGLKFMVYLQKENIIDESGMPKERFSAEFPKEGPSILRIQQVVRGDSAAYFCASSPSRFNRGPEAFFGQGTRLTVV.

V gene TRBV10-3 combines with J gene TRBJ1-2; 10 bases fit TRBD1. Germline V gives CDR1 ENHRY, CDR2 SYGVKD. The CDR3 contains 15 residues. Trimming removed 3 bases from V and 8 bases from J; junction bases left unmatched: 9. CDR3 DNA: TGTGCCATCAGTGATTGGGACAGGGGCCGGTACGGCTACACCTTC. It codes for CAISDWDRGRYGYTF.

The sample holds one count of this clone. This chain connects TRBV6-1 to TRBJ2-2; 14 bases line up with TRBD2. Trimming at V came to 6 bases and at J to 7 bases, leaving 4 bases not matched to a gene. CDR1 and CDR2 from the germline V gene are MNHNS and SASEGT. The CDR3 sequence is 15 residues long. CDR3 residues: CASSGTSGRYGELFF. The CDR3 bases are TGTGCCAGCAGCGGGACTAGCGGGAGATACGGGGAGCTGTTTTTT.

The chain recombines TRBV11-2 with TRBJ1-1, with D possibly matching TRBD1 (5 bases). Trimming left V 0 bases short and J 8 bases short, with 10 bases between. This CDR3 contains 13 residues. Germline loops: CDR1 SGHAT, CDR2 FQNNGV. In DNA form, the CDR3 reads TGTGCCAGCAGCTTAGATCGCCAGGGAGAAGCTTTCTTT. Protein sequence: CASSLDRQGEAFF.